The 20 T cell receptor beta chains below all came from one sample that was sequenced in a study of early T cells in non-severe SARS-CoV-2 infection (dated by TCRdb to the early 2020s). Library creation used 5' RACE. Sequencer: NextSeq 500. The public reads were reprocessed in TCRdb via fastp at Q25 and MiXCR, keeping in-frame beta chains. Rows with one shared CDR3 protein collapse into an entry with the most common genes and DNA. Here the sample has about 82,000 distinct CDR3 sequences; under 15% occur a single time. Roughly 6% of the sample comes from the top ten. Sample: whole blood. All receptors derive from an adult who was a healthcare worker with PCR-confirmed SARS-CoV-2 infection or an uninfected control (not recorded which).

This chain uses TRBV28 with TRBJ1-2, with D possibly being TRBD1 (6 bases). The V gene lost 7 bases and the J gene lost 6 bases, with 12 bases spanning the gap. Germline-derived CDR1 and CDR2 are MDHEN and SYDVKM. The CDR3 loop spans 12 amino acids. CDR3 DNA sequence: TGTGCCAGCATCGGGGGCGCGAATGGCTACACCTTC. Its protein product is CASIGGANGYTF.

V usage is TRBV27 and J usage is TRBJ2-3; 10 bases map to TRBD2. The CDR3 has 16 residues. CDR1 MNHEY and CDR2 SMNVEV come from the germline V gene (reference sequence). Unmatched junction bases numbered 5, after V lost 3 bases and J lost 2 bases. In DNA, the CDR3 is TGTGCCAGCAGTTTCAGACTAGCGGGCTACACAGATACGCAGTATTTT. Protein sequence: CASSFRLAGYTDTQYF.

This clonotype was recorded a few times. DNA for the CDR3: TGTGCCAGCAGCTTAGCGCCGCTAGATACGCAGTATTTT. Its translation: CASSLAPLDTQYF. This chain joins TRBV7-2 and TRBJ2-3; D unresolved. Per germline, CDR1 SGHTA and CDR2 FQGNSA. The CDR3 contains 13 residues. Trimming took off 0 bases at V and 5 bases at J, with 6 bases between the two ends.

The gene calls are TRBV6-2 or TRBV6-3 and TRBJ1-6; D is unclear. Germline loops: CDR1 MNHEY, CDR2 SVGEGT. V lost 2 bases and J lost 6, with 11 bases in between. There are 15 residues in the CDR3. CDR3 DNA sequence: TGTGCCAGCAGTTACACCGGGCTATCTAATTCACCCCTCCACTTT. Its protein product is CASSYTGLSNSPLHF.

Ten or more counts support this clonotype. The chain joins TRBV7-6 to TRBJ2-3; 9 bases map to TRBD2. CDR3 size: 16 residues. Germline CDR1 and CDR2: SGHVS and FNYEAQ. Losses at the gene ends were 2 bases for V and 3 bases for J; bases not matched to a gene: 6. In DNA, the CDR3 is TGTGCCAGCAGCTTAAGGGGCCTAGCGGGGACAGATACGCAGTATTTT. Translated: CASSLRGLAGTDTQYF.

Only a few counts were recorded for this clonotype. The CDR3 DNA is TGTGCCAGCTCACCCTCCAGCACAGATACGCAGTATTTT. Translated: CASSPSSTDTQYF. The chain recombines TRBV18 with TRBJ2-3; D not resolved. The V gene lost 3 bases and the J gene lost 0 bases, with 4 bases spanning the gap. Germline loops: CDR1 KGHSH, CDR2 LQKENI. CDR3 length equals 13 residues.

This chain connects TRBV20-1 to TRBJ2-7, with 8 positions matching TRBD1. Trimming at V came to 6 bases and at J to 6 bases, leaving 7 bases not matched to a gene. The CDR3 covers 12 residues. Germline V lookup: CDR1 DFQATT, CDR2 SNEGSKA (reference sequence). CDR3 nucleotides: TGCAGTGCCCACGGACAGGGCTTCGAGCAGTACTTC. It encodes CSAHGQGFEQYF.

The sample holds a few counts of this clonotype. The chain recombines TRBV18 with TRBJ2-1; D is undetermined. Germline CDR1 is KGHSH and CDR2 is LQKENI. The ends were cut back, 0 bases at V and 7 bases at J, with 10 bases in the middle. The length of the CDR3 is 14 residues. CDR3 protein: CASSPPNLENEQFF. CDR3 coding DNA: TGTGCCAGCTCACCACCGAATTTGGAGAATGAGCAGTTCTTC.

This clonotype was recorded a few times. This chain links TRBV7-3 with TRBJ2-1; D is possibly TRBD1 (5 bases). This CDR3 contains 15 residues. From germline, CDR1 is SGHTA and CDR2 FQGTGA. V shed 4 bases and J shed 7 bases, with 17 bases lying between them. The CDR3 reads CASSSSPSRGNEQFF. CDR3 nucleotides: TGTGCCAGCAGCTCGAGCCCGTCTAGGGGAAATGAGCAGTTCTTC. The full variable domain, completed using reference TRBV7-3 and TRBJ2-1, is GAGVSQTPSNKVTEKGKYVELRCDPISGHTALYWYRQSLGQGPEFLIYFQGTGAADDSGLPNDRFFAVRPEGSVSTLKIQRTERGDSAVYLCASSSSPSRGNEQFFGPGTRLTVL.

V gene TRBV7-6 combines with J gene TRBJ2-3; 8 bases are shared with TRBD2. The V gene end was trimmed by 6 bases and the J gene end by 3 bases; junction bases not matched to a gene: 17. CDR3 length: 18 residues. Germline V CDR1 and CDR2: SGHVS, FNYEAQ. This CDR3 reads CASSSRPTSGGRTDTQYF. CDR3 in DNA: TGTGCCAGCAGTTCCAGACCTACTAGCGGAGGGAGGACAGATACGCAGTATTTT. Together with reference TRBV7-6 and TRBJ2-3, the CDR3 gives the full variable domain: GAGVSQSPRYKVTKRGQDVALRCDPISGHVSLYWYRQALGQGPEFLTYFNYEAQQDKSGLPNDRFSAERPEGSISTLTIQRTEQRDSAMYRCASSSRPTSGGRTDTQYFGPGTRLTVL.

This clonotype was counted a single time. The chain carries TRBV23-1 and TRBJ2-7; D call uncertain. TRBV23-1 counts as an open reading frame of uncertain function. The V end was cut by 0 bases, the J end by 0 bases, with 12 bases between. The CDR3 runs to 16 residues. Here the CDR3 DNA reads TGCGCCAGCAGTCAATCGGGCAGCGCGAGCTCCTACGAGCAGTACTTC. Protein product: CASSQSGSASSYEQYF.

As for this clonotype: Sequence at one end of the junction differs from germline and may be a read error. The chain employs TRBV5-1 and TRBJ2-7; tentative D call: TRBD1 (6 bases). Germline V gene lookup returns CDR1 SGHRS and CDR2 YFSETQ. This CDR3 comprises 13 residues. CDR3 amino acids: CTSSSGQTTEQYF. Written as DNA, the CDR3 is TGCACCAGCAGCTCTGGACAGACTACGGAGCAGTACTTC.

The chain couples TRBV5-1 to TRBJ2-7; D not resolved. The germline gives CDR1 SGHRS, CDR2 YFSETQ. V lost 4 bases and J lost 0, with 11 bases in between. This CDR3 contains 14 residues. CDR3 sequence (DNA): TGCGCCAGCAGCGTGGACCTGAGCTCCTACGAGCAGTACTTC. Translated: CASSVDLSSYEQYF.

In its sample, this clonotype was seen a few times. The chain is built from TRBV19 and TRBJ2-1, with D possibly matching TRBD2 (5 bases). CDR1 is LNHDA, CDR2 SQIVND, per germline (reference sequence). The CDR3 is made up of 13 amino acids. The V and J ends lost 8 bases and 6 bases respectively, with 14 bases between them. The CDR3 is CASRGGRANEQFF. CDR3 in DNA: TGTGCCAGTCGGGGTGGGCGGGCCAATGAGCAGTTCTTC.

This clonotype has just a few counts. V and J are TRBV29-1 and TRBJ1-2, with D unclear. Germline loops: CDR1 SQVTM, CDR2 ANQGSEA. The CDR3 has 14 residues. Between the trimmed V and J ends, which lost 1 base and 1 base, there was a span of 10 bases. This CDR3 is CSVEVGGRNYGYTF. The CDR3 coding sequence is TGCAGCGTTGAAGTCGGAGGGCGTAACTATGGCTACACCTTC.

J is TRBJ1-1 and V is TRBV6-5, with D unresolved. CDR1 is MNHEY and CDR2 is SVGAGI in the germline V gene. CDR3 length equals 15 residues. V gave up 0 bases and J gave up 1 base, with 9 bases separating them. CDR3 sequence (DNA): TGTGCCAGCAGTTACTCTGGGCCGAGGAACACTGAAGCTTTCTTT. It codes for CASSYSGPRNTEAFF.

This clonotype was counted many times. This chain joins TRBV20-1 and TRBJ2-1; the match to TRBD2 covers 8 bases. The CDR3 is 15 amino acids. Germline CDR1 DFQATT, CDR2 SNEGSKA (reference sequence). The V and J ends lost 4 bases and 0 bases, in that order; junction bases with no gene match: 5. CDR3 protein: CSANTGTSSYNEQFF. The CDR3 DNA is TGCAGTGCTAACACCGGGACTAGCTCCTACAATGAGCAGTTCTTC.

The V gene is TRBV7-2, the J gene TRBJ1-3; D is uncertain. Trimming took 1 base from V and 2 from J, leaving 12 bases between them. The CDR3 length is 16 residues. Germline CDR1 SGHTA, CDR2 FQGNSA. The CDR3 DNA follows: TGTGCCAGCAGCTTAGGTACCGCCGGAGCTGGAAACACCATATATTTT. Its protein is CASSLGTAGAGNTIYF.

In this sample, this clonotype turned up a few times. The chain carries TRBV28 and TRBJ1-1; D is undetermined. This CDR3 is 13 amino acids long. The V gene lost 1 base and the J gene lost 9 bases, with 12 bases spanning the gap. The V gene's germline CDR1 is MDHEN and CDR2 SYDVKM. CDR3 region: CASSLSENGQAFF. The CDR3, as DNA: TGTGCCAGCAGTTTATCCGAGAACGGACAAGCTTTCTTT.

This clonotype was recorded at least ten times. The genes are TRBV7-9 and TRBJ1-2; D may be TRBD1 (6 bases). The length of the CDR3 is 14 residues. Trimming took 3 bases from V and 3 from J, leaving 11 bases between them. CDR1 and CDR2 (germline): SEHNR, FQNEAQ (reference sequence). CDR3 coding DNA: TGTGCCAGCAGCTTTGTACAGGGAGACTATGGCTACACCTTC. Its protein is CASSFVQGDYGYTF.